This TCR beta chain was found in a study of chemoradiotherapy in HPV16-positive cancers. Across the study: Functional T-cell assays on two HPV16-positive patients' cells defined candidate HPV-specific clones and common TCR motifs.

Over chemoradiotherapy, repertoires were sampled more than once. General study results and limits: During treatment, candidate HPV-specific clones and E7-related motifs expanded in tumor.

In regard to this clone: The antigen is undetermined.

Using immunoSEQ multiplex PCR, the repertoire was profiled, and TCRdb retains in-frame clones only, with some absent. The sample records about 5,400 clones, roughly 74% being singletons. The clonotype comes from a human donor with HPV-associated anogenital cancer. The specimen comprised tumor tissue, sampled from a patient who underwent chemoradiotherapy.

As DNA, the CDR3 is TGTGCCAGCAGCTTAAGTGGGGATGTCCATGAGCAGTTCTTC. The encoded protein is CASSLSGDVHEQFF. The chain has TRBV7-3 and TRBJ2-1; D is ambiguous. The CDR3 contains 14 residues. The germline CDR1 and CDR2 sequences are SGHTA and FQGTGA. V shed 1 base and J shed 8 bases, with 12 bases lying between them.